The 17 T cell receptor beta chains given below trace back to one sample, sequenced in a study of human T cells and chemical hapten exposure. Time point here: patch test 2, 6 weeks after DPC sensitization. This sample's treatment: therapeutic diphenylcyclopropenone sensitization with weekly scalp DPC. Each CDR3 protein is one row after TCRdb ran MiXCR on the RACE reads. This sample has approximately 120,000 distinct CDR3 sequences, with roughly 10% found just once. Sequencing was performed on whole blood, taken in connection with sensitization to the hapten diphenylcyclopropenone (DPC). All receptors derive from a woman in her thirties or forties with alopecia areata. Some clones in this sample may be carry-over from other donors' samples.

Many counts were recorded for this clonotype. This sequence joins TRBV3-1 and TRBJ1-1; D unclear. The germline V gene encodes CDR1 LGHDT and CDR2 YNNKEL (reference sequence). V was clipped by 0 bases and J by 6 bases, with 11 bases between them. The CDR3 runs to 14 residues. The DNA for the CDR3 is TGTGCCAGCAGCCAAGAAAGGTCTGGGGCTGAAGCTTTCTTT. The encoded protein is CASSQERSGAEAFF.

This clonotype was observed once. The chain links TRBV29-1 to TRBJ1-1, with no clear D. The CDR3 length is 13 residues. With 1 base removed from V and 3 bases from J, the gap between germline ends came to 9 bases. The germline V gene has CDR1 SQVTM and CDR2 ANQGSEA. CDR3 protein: CSVEVGADTEAFF. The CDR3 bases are TGCAGCGTTGAAGTTGGTGCAGACACTGAAGCTTTCTTT.

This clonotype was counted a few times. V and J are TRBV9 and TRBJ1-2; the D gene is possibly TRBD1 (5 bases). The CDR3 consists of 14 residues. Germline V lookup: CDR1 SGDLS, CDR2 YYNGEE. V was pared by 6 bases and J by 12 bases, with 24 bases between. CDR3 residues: CASTSESGIGGHTF. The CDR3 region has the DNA TGTGCCAGCACCTCCGAATCAGGGATCGGCGGCCACACCTTC.

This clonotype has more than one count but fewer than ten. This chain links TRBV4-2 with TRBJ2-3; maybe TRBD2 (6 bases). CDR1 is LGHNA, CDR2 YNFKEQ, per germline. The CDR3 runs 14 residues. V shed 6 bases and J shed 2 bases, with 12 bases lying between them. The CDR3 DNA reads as TGTGCCAGCAGACTGACTAGGAACACAGATACGCAGTATTTT. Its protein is CASRLTRNTDTQYF.

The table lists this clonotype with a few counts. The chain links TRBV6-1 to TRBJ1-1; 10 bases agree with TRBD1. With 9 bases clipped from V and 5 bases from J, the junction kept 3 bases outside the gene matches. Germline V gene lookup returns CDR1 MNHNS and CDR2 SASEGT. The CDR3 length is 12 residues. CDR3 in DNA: TGTGCCAGTGACAGGGGGCATACTGAAGCTTTCTTT. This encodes CASDRGHTEAFF.

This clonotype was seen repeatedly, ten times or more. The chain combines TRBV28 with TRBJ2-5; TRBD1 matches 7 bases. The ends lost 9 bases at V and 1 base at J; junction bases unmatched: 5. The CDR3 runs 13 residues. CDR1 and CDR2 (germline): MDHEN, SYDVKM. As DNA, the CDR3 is TGTGCCAGTCAGAGGGACAGCCAAGAGACCCAGTACTTC. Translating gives CASQRDSQETQYF.

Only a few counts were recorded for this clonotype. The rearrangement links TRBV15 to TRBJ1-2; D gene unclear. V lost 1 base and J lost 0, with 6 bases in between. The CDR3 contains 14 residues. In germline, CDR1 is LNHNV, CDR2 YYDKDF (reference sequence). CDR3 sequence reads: CATSRVDANYGYTF. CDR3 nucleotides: TGTGCCACCAGCAGAGTGGATGCTAACTATGGCTACACCTTC.

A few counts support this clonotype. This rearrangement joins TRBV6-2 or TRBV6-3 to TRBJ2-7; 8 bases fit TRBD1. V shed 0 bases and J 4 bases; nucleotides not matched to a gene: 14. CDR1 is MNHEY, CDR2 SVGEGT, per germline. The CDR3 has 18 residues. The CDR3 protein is CASSYSAGQGTPGYEQYF. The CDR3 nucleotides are TGTGCCAGCAGTTACTCGGCCGGACAGGGCACTCCGGGTTACGAGCAGTACTTC.

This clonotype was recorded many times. CDR3 amino acids: CASSGGLAGVTDTQYF. CDR3 in DNA: TGCGCCAGCAGTGGGGGACTAGCGGGGGTCACAGATACGCAGTATTTT. This rearrangement joins TRBV10-2 to TRBJ2-3, with TRBD2 matching over 14 bases. In germline, CDR1 is WSHSY, CDR2 SAAADI. CDR3 length: 16 residues. J was trimmed by 2 bases and V by 4 bases; bases with no gene match: 2.

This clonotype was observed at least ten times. This CDR3 reads CASSQVGQALYGYTF. In DNA, the CDR3 is TGCGCCAGCAGCCAAGTGGGACAGGCCCTCTATGGCTACACCTTC. This rearrangement joins TRBV4-3 to TRBJ1-2; 8 bases align to TRBD1. The V and J ends lost 1 base and 4 bases, in that order; junction bases with no gene match: 5. CDR3 length: 15 residues. The V gene's germline CDR1 is LGHNA and CDR2 YSLEER.

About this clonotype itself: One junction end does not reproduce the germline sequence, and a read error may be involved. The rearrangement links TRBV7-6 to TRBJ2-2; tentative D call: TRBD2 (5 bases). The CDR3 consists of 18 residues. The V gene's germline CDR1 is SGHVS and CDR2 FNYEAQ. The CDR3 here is CASSLALGRGTNTGELSF. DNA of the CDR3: TGTGCCAGCAGCTTAGCGTTAGGCCGGGGTACGAACACCGGGGAGCTGTCTTTT.

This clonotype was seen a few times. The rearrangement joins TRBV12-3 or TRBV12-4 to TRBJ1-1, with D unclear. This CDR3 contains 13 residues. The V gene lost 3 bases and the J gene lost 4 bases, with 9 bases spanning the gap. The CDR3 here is CASSFKAGTEAFF. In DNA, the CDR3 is TGTGCCAGCAGTTTTAAGGCGGGCACTGAAGCTTTCTTT.

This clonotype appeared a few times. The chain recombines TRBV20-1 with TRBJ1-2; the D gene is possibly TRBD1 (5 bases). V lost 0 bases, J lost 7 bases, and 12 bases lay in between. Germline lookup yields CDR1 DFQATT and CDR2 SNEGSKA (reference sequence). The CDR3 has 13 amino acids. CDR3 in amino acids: CSAREVEGPGYTF. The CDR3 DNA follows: TGCAGTGCTAGAGAGGTTGAGGGGCCTGGCTACACCTTC.

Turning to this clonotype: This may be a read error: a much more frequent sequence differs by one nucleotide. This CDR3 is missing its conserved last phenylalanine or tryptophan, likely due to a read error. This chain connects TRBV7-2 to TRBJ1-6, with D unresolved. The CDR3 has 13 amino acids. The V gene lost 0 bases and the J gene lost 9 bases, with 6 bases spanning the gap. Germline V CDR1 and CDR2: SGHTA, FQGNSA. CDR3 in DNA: TGTGCCAGCAGCTTAGCGCCGGTTTCACCCCTCCACTGT. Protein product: CASSLAPVSPLHC.

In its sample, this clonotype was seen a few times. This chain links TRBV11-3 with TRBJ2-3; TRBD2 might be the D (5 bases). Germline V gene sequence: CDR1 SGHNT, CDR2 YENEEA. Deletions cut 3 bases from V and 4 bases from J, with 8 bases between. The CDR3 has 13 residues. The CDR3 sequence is CASSFEGADTQYF. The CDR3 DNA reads TGTGCCAGCAGCTTCGAGGGCGCAGATACGCAGTATTTT.

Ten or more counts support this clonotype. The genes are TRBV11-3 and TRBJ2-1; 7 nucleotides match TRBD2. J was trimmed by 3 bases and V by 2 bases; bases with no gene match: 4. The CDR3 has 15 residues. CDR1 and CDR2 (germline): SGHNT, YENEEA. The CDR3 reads CASSLRSSGYNEQFF. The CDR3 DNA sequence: TGTGCCAGCAGCTTACGGTCTAGCGGCTACAATGAGCAGTTCTTC.

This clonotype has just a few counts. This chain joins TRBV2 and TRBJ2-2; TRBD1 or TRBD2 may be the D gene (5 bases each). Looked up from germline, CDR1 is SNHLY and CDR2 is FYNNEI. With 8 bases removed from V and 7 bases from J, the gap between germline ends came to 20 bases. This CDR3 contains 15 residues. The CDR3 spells CASYPGPAWGGELFF. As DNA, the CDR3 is TGTGCCAGCTACCCGGGGCCAGCATGGGGCGGGGAGCTGTTTTTT.